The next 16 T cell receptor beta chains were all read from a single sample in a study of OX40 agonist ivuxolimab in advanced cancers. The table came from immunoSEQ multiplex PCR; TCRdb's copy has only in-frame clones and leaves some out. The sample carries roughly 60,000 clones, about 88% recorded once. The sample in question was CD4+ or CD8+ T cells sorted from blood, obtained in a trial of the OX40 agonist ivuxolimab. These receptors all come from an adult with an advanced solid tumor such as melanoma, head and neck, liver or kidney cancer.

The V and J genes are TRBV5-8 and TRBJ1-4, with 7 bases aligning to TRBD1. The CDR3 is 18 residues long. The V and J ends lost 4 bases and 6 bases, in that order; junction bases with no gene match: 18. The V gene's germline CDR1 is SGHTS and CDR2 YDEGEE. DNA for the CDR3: TGTGCCAGCAGCCCGCTAACAGGGGCGATGGGTGGGGATGAAAAACTGTTTTTT. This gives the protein CASSPLTGAMGGDEKLFF.

DNA for the CDR3: TGTGCCTGGAGAAGGGGAGTTAGACAGGGGAACACTGAAGCTTTCTTT. It specifies CAWRRGVRQGNTEAFF. This chain connects TRBV30 to TRBJ1-1; 7 positions match TRBD1. CDR1 is GTSNPN, CDR2 SVGIG, per germline (reference sequence). V gave up 3 bases and J gave up 1 base; unmatched junction bases: 11. CDR3 length equals 16 residues.

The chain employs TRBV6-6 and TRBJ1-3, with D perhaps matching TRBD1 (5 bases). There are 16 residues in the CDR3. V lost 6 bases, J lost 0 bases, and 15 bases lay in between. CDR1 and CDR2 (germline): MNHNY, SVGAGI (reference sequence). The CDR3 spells CASRQRQLASGNTIYF. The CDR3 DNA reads TGTGCCAGCAGACAACGACAGTTAGCCTCTGGAAACACCATATATTTT.

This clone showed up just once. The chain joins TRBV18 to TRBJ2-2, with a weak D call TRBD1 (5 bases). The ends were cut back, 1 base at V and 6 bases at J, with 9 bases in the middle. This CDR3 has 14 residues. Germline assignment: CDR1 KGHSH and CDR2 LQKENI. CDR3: CASSPLTGAGELFF. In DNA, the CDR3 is TGTGCCAGCTCACCACTAACAGGTGCCGGGGAGCTGTTTTTT.

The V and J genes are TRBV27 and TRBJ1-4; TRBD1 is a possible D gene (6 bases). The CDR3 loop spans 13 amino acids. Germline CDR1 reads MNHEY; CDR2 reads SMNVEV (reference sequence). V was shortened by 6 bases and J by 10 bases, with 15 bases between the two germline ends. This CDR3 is CASRDSSGIKLFF. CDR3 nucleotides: TGTGCCAGCAGGGACAGCTCCGGAATAAAACTGTTTTTT.

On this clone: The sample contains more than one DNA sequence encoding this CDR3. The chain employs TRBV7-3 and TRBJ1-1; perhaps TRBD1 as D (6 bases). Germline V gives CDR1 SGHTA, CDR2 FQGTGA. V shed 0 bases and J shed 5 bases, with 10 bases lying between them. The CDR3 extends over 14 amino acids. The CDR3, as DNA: TGTGCCAGCAGCTTAACCGGGGGCAATACTGAAGCTTTCTTT. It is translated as CASSLTGGNTEAFF.

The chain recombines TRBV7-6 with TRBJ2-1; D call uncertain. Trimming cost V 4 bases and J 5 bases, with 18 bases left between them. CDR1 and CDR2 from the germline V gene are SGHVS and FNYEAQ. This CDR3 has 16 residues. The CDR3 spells CASSSASVTSHNEQFF. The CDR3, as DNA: TGTGCCAGCAGCTCCGCCTCAGTGACATCGCACAATGAGCAGTTCTTC.

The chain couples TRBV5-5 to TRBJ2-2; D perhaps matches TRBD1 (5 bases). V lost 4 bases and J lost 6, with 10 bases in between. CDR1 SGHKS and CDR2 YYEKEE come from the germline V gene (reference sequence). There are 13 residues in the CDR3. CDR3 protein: CASSTDTPGELFF. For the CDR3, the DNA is TGTGCCAGCAGCACGGACACTCCCGGGGAGCTGTTTTTT.

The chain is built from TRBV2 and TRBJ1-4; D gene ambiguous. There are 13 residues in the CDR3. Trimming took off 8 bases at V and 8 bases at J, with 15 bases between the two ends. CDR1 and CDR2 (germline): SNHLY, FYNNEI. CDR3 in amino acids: CASCQLSGEKLFF. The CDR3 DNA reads TGTGCCAGCTGTCAGTTATCCGGCGAAAAACTGTTTTTT.

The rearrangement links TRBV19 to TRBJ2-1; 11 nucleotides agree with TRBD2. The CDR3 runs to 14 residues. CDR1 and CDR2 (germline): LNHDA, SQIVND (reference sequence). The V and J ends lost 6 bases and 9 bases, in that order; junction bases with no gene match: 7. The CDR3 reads CASRRLAGGGEQFF. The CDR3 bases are TGTGCCAGTAGACGGCTAGCGGGGGGTGGTGAGCAGTTCTTC. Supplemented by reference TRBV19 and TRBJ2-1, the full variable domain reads DGGITQSPKYLFRKEGQNVTLSCEQNLNHDAMYWYRQDPGQGLRLIYYSQIVNDFQKGDIAEGYSVSREKKESFPLTVTSAQKNPTAFYLCASRRLAGGGEQFFGPGTRLTVL.

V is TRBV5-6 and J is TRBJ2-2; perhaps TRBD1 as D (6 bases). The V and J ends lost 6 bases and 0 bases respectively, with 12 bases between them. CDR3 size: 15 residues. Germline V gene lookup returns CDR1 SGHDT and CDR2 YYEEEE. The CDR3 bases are TGTGCCAGCAACAAACAGGGCACGAACACCGGGGAGCTGTTTTTT. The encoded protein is CASNKQGTNTGELFF.

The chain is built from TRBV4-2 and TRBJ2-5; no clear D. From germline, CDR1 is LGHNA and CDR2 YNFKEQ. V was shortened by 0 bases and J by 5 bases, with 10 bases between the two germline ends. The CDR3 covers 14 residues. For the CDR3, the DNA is TGTGCCAGCAGCCAAGAATCGAGGTTGGAGACCCAGTACTTC. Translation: CASSQESRLETQYF.

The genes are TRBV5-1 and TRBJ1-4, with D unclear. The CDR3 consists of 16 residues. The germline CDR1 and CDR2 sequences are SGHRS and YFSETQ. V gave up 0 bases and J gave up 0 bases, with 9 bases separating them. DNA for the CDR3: TGCGCCAGCAGCTTGGATTACGGAACAACTAATGAAAAACTGTTTTTT. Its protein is CASSLDYGTTNEKLFF.

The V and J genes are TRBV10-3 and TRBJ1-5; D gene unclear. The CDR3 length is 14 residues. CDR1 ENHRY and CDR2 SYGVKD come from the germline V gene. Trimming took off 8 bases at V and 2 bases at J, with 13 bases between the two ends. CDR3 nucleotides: TGTGCCATCGGGCCCTTCGGGGGCAATCAGCCCCAGCATTTT. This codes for CAIGPFGGNQPQHF.

CDR3 amino acids: CASSPRHGEHQPQHF. The CDR3 coding sequence is TGTGCCAGCTCACCACGTCACGGGGAGCATCAGCCCCAGCATTTT. This rearrangement joins TRBV18 to TRBJ1-5; D is ambiguous. Germline-derived CDR1 and CDR2 are KGHSH and LQKENI. Trimming cost V 1 base and J 5 bases, with 12 bases left between them. This CDR3 region has 15 residues. The variable domain in full, completed from reference TRBV18 and TRBJ1-5, reads NAGVMQNPRHLVRRRGQEARLRCSPMKGHSHVYWYRQLPEEGLKFMVYLQKENIIDESGMPKERFSAEFPKEGPSILRIQQVVRGDSAAYFCASSPRHGEHQPQHFGDGTRLSIL.

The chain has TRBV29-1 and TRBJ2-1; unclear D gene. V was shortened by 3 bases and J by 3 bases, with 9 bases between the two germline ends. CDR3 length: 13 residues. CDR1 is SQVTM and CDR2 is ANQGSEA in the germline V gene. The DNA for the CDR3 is TGCAGCGTTGATGGGGTAGTCTACAATGAGCAGTTCTTC. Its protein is CSVDGVVYNEQFF.